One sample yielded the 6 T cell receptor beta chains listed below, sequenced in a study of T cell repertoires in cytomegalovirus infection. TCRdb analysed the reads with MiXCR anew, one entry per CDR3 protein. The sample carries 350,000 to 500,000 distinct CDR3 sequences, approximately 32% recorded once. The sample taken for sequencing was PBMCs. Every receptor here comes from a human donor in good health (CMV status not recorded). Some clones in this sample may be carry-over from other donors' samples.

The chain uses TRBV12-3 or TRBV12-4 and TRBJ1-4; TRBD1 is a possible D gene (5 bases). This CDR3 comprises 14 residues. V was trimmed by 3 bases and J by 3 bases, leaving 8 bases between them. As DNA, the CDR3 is TGTGCCAGCAGTTTCTCGGGGCCTAATGAAAAACTGTTTTTT. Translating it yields CASSFSGPNEKLFF.

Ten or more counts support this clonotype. The CDR3 region has the DNA TGTGCCAGCAGCTTATATACCGGGGACCTTTCTGGCTACACCTTC. The encoded protein is CASSLYTGDLSGYTF. V and J are TRBV11-2 and TRBJ1-2, with a possible D match to TRBD1 (5 bases). Trimming removed 2 bases from V and 7 bases from J, with 17 bases in between. This CDR3 is 15 amino acids long. Germline loops: CDR1 SGHAT, CDR2 FQNNGV.

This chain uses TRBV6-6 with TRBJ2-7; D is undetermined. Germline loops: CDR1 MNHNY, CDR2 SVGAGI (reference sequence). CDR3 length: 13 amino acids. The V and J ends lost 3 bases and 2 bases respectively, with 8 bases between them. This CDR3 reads CASSYTATYEQYF. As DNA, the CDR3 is TGTGCCAGCAGTTATACCGCTACCTACGAGCAGTACTTC.

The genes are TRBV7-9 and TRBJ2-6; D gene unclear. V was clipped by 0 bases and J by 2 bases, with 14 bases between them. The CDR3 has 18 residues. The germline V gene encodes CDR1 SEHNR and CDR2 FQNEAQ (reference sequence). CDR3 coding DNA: TGTGCCAGCAGCTTAGCGTCCGGCAGCTCGCCTGGGGCCAACGTCCTGACTTTC. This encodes CASSLASGSSPGANVLTF.

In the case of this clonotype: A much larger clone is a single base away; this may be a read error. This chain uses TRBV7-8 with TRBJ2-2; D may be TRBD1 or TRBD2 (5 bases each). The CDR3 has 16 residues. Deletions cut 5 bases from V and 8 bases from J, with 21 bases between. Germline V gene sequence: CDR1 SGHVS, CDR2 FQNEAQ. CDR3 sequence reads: CASSPLLGPRGGELFF. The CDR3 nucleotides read TGTGCCAGCAGCCCTCTCTTGGGACCAAGGGGAGGGGAGCTGTTTTTT. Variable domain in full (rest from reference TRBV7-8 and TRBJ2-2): GAGVSQSPRYKVAKRGQDVALRCDPISGHVSLFWYQQALGQGPEFLTYFQNEAQLDKSGLPSDRFFAERPEGSVSTLKIQRTQQEDSAVYLCASSPLLGPRGGELFFGEGSRLTVL.

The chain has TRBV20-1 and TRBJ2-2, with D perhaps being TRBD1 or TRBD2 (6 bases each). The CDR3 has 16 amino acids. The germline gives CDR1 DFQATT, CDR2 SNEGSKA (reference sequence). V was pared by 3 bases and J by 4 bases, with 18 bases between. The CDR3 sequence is CSARLGVGGPTGELFF. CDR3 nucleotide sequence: TGCAGTGCTAGGTTGGGGGTAGGGGGGCCCACCGGGGAGCTGTTTTTT.